Listed below are T cell receptor beta chains from one sample, sequenced in a study of blood T cell repertoires in COVID-19. TCRdb keeps only in-frame clones here, not all; method: immunoSEQ multiplex PCR. The repertoire holds approximately 140,000 clones, with 88% as singletons. The sample comprised peripheral blood. The receptors shown here come from a man aged 50-60 years with active or convalescent COVID-19. The CDR3 runs from the conserved cysteine through the conserved F or W. The order of the fields is J gene, V gene, CDR3 protein.

J gene: TRBJ2-3
V gene: TRBV28
CDR3 protein: CASSPSLAGDTQYF

J gene: TRBJ1-1
V gene: TRBV7-9
CDR3 protein: CASSFQGARTEAFF

J gene: TRBJ1-2
V gene: TRBV28
CDR3 protein: CATYYRSGTNYGYTF

J gene: TRBJ1-4
V gene: TRBV6-2/TRBV6-3
CDR3 protein: CASSYSIGSDTEKLFF

J gene: TRBJ2-7
V gene: TRBV28
CDR3 protein: CASSTGAGGLYEQYF

J gene: TRBJ1-4
V gene: TRBV18
CDR3 protein: CASSPDRVSEKLFF

J gene: TRBJ2-4
V gene: TRBV14
CDR3 protein: CASSQVYGAKNIQYF

J gene: TRBJ1-4
V gene: TRBV29-1
CDR3 protein: CSVRTTTNEKLFF

J gene: TRBJ2-4
V gene: TRBV27
CDR3 protein: CASRTLGANIQYF

J gene: TRBJ1-4
V gene: TRBV6-5
CDR3 protein: CASSSTGGGEKLFF